This T cell receptor beta chain was recovered during a study of neurological immune-mediated disorders. In TCRdb, the 5' RACE reads were re-called with MiXCR into one record per CDR3 protein. Here the sample spans nearly 30,000 distinct CDR3 sequences, about 16% being singletons. The CDR3 sequence is 14 residues long. V shed 0 bases and J shed 5 bases, with 10 bases lying between them. Germline loops: CDR1 SGHVS, CDR2 FNYEAQ. By share, this clonotype ranks as medium-sized. Documented time point: technical triplicate 3. The V and J genes are TRBV7-6 and TRBJ2-5; D not resolved. Sequenced sample: CD4+ T cells from blood. This TCR derives from a female donor with HTLV-1-associated myelopathy (HAM/TSP). The DNA of the CDR3 is TGTGCCAGCAGCTTAGCTCCCATGGGCGAGACCCAGTACTTC. Protein: CASSLAPMGETQYF.